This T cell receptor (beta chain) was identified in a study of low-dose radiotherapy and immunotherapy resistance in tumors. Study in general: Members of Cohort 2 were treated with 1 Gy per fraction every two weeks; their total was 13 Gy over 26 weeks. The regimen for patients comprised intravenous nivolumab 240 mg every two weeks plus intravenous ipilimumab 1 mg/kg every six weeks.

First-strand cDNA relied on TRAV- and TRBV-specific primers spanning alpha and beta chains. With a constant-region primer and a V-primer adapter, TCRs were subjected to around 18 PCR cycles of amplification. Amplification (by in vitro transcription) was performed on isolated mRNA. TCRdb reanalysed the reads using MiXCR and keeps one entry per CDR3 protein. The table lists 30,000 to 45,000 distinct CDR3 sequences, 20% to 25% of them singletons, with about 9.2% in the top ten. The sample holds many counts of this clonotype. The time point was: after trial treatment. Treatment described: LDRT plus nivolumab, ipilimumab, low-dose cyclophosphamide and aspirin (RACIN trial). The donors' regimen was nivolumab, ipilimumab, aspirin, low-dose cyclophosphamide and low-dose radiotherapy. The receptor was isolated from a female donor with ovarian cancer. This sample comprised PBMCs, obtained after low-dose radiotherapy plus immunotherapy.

The CDR3 sequence: CASSDSGNSYNEQFF. CDR3 nucleotide sequence: TGTGCCAGCAGTGACAGCGGGAACTCCTACAATGAGCAGTTCTTC. The chain combines TRBV6-4 with TRBJ2-1; 7 bases match TRBD2. The V gene's germline CDR1 is MRHNA and CDR2 SNTAGT. This CDR3 is 15 amino acids long. Trimming removed 2 bases from V and 0 bases from J; junction bases left unmatched: 1.